A single sample gave rise to the 29 T cell receptor beta chains below, sequenced in a study. TCRdb called the 5' RACE reads again in MiXCR, with one record for every CDR3 protein. The table lists around 44,000 distinct CDR3 sequences, approximately 22% of them singletons. Cells sorted as Tregs were CD4+, CD25+ and CD127-/low. Material for sequencing was Tregs sorted from blood. These receptors all stem from a female donor with breast cancer.

The gene calls are TRBV24-1 and TRBJ2-1, with 8 bases that match TRBD2. With 9 bases clipped from V and 4 bases from J, the junction kept 4 bases outside the gene matches. Germline V gene sequence: CDR1 KGHDR, CDR2 SFDVKD. CDR3 length: 13 amino acids. The CDR3 DNA reads TGTGCCACCGGGGCGGGAGGATACAATGAGCAGTTCTTC. Translation: CATGAGGYNEQFF.

This clonotype occurred many times. The rearrangement joins TRBV7-9 to TRBJ2-5, with D perhaps given as TRBD1 or TRBD2 (5 bases each). V was shortened by 4 bases and J by 5 bases, with 11 bases between the two germline ends. Per germline, CDR1 SEHNR and CDR2 FQNEAQ (reference sequence). The CDR3 consists of 13 residues. This CDR3 reads CASSSLGEETQYF. Here the CDR3 DNA reads TGTGCCAGCAGCTCCCTAGGGGAGGAGACCCAGTACTTC. Variable domain in full (rest from reference TRBV7-9 and TRBJ2-5): DTGVSQNPRHKITKRGQNVTFRCDPISEHNRLYWYRQTLGQGPEFLTYFQNEAQLEKSRLLSDRFSAERPKGSFSTLEIQRTEQGDSAMYLCASSSLGEETQYFGPGTRLLVL.

The rearrangement uses TRBV3-1 and TRBJ2-7; the D is unclear. Trimming pared 3 bases from V and 0 bases from J, leaving 9 bases between. Germline CDR1 reads LGHDT; CDR2 reads YNNKEL (reference sequence). CDR3 length: 14 residues. The CDR3 here is CASSQDGASYEQYF. The CDR3 region has the DNA TGTGCCAGCAGCCAGGACGGCGCCTCCTACGAGCAGTACTTC.

This clonotype was counted only a few times. The final CDR3 position lacks the conserved phenylalanine or tryptophan, pointing to a likely read error. This sequence joins TRBV5-1 and TRBJ2-7, with 7 bases identical to TRBD1. Germline loops: CDR1 SGHRS, CDR2 YFSETQ. V shed 4 bases and J 2 bases; nucleotides not matched to a gene: 6. This CDR3 is 14 amino acids long. This CDR3 reads CASSARDSTYEQYI. DNA for the CDR3: TGCGCCAGCAGCGCCCGGGACAGTACCTACGAGCAGTACATC.

This clonotype was counted many times. The chain combines TRBV7-9 with TRBJ2-2; 7 bases are shared with TRBD2. Trimming took 5 bases from V and 0 from J; bases not matched to a gene: 6. The CDR3 covers 16 residues. Germline V lookup: CDR1 SEHNR, CDR2 FQNEAQ (reference sequence). The CDR3 protein is CASSHPAGPNTGELFF. DNA of the CDR3: TGTGCCAGCAGCCACCCAGCGGGACCGAACACCGGGGAGCTGTTTTTT.

This clonotype was recorded a few times. The chain recombines TRBV20-1 with TRBJ1-5; D might be TRBD1 (5 bases). This CDR3 is built from 15 residues. Germline V gene lookup returns CDR1 DFQATT and CDR2 SNEGSKA (reference sequence). Between the trimmed V and J ends, which lost 1 base and 6 bases, there was a span of 16 bases. CDR3 amino acids: CSARVRGEVGQPQHF. Here the CDR3 DNA reads TGCAGTGCTAGAGTGCGGGGGGAGGTTGGTCAGCCCCAGCATTTT.

In its sample, this clonotype was seen many times. The V gene is TRBV29-1, the J gene TRBJ2-7, with 11 bases lining up with TRBD2. Germline V gives CDR1 SQVTM, CDR2 ANQGSEA. The CDR3 consists of 14 residues. Trimming cost V 6 bases and J 2 bases; bases outside gene matches: 6. This CDR3 is CSVCLAGGPYEQYF. The CDR3 nucleotides are TGCAGCGTGTGCCTAGCGGGAGGACCCTACGAGCAGTACTTC.

This clonotype has a handful of counts. The chain is built from TRBV20-1 and TRBJ1-1, with a weak D call TRBD1 (6 bases). The CDR3 is 15 residues long. Per the germline V gene, CDR1 is DFQATT and CDR2 is SNEGSKA (reference sequence). Trimming shortened V by 6 bases and J by 4 bases, and 21 bases separated the two germline ends. In DNA, the CDR3 is TGCAGTGCCCCTGGGGGGGGCGGAAGCAGCACTGAAGCTTTCTTT. This translates into CSAPGGGGSSTEAFF.

This clonotype occurred many times. The chain carries TRBV5-1 and TRBJ2-2; the match to TRBD2 covers 15 bases. This CDR3 contains 15 residues. Per the germline V gene, CDR1 is SGHRS and CDR2 is YFSETQ. V was clipped by 5 bases and J by 6 bases; unmatched bases: 2. The DNA for the CDR3 is TGCGCCAGCAGAGGGACTAGCGGGAGGTCCGGGGAGCTGTTTTTT. Translating gives CASRGTSGRSGELFF.

There are many counts of this clonotype. The gene calls are TRBV5-5 and TRBJ2-3; D may be TRBD1 (6 bases). V gave up 5 bases and J gave up 2 bases, with 15 bases separating them. The CDR3 is 15 residues long. CDR1 is SGHKS and CDR2 is YYEKEE in the germline V gene (reference sequence). This CDR3 reads CASSSPGHHTDTQYF. CDR3 in DNA: TGTGCCAGCAGTTCTCCGGGACACCACACAGATACGCAGTATTTT. Full variable domain (rest looked up from reference TRBV5-5 and TRBJ2-3): DAGVTQSPTHLIKTRGQQVTLRCSPISGHKSVSWYQQVLGQGPQFIFQYYEKEERGRGNFPDRFSARQFPNYSSELNVNALLLGDSALYLCASSSPGHHTDTQYFGPGTRLTVL.

This clonotype was seen many times. At one of its ends the junction is not consistent with the germline gene, which may arise from a read error. The CDR3 loop reads CSVVTGNHETQYF. The DNA for the CDR3 is TGCAGCGTCGTGACAGGGAACCACGAGACCCAGTACTTC. The genes are TRBV29-1 and TRBJ2-5, with 7 bases fitting TRBD1. The CDR3 spans 13 residues. The V gene's germline CDR1 is SQVTM and CDR2 ANQGSEA.

The CDR3 here is CASSERGESAKNIQYF. The CDR3 DNA reads as TGTGCCAGCAGTGAACGAGGGGAATCGGCCAAAAACATTCAGTACTTC. V usage is TRBV2 and J usage is TRBJ2-4; either TRBD1 or TRBD2 may fit D (5 bases each). The germline CDR1 and CDR2 sequences are SNHLY and FYNNEI. V lost 2 bases, J lost 1 base, and 12 bases lay in between. The CDR3 spans 16 residues. Filled out from reference TRBV2 and TRBJ2-4, the complete variable domain reads EPEVTQTPSHQVTQMGQEVILRCVPISNHLYFYWYRQILGQKVEFLVSFYNNEISEKSEIFDDQFSVERPDGSNFTLKIRSTKLEDSAMYFCASSERGESAKNIQYFGAGTRLSVL.

This clonotype occurred a few times. The chain joins TRBV3-1 to TRBJ2-7; D is unresolved. The CDR3 is made up of 12 amino acids. Germline-derived CDR1 and CDR2 are LGHDT and YNNKEL (reference sequence). Deletions cut 1 base from V and 4 bases from J, with 5 bases between. CDR3 amino acids: CASSQVEYEQYF. In nucleotides, the CDR3 is TGTGCCAGCAGCCAAGTAGAGTACGAGCAGTACTTC.

This clonotype occurred many times. The chain carries TRBV7-3 and TRBJ1-4; 7 bases agree with TRBD1. The CDR3 covers 16 residues. V was clipped by 2 bases and J by 6 bases; unmatched bases: 9. Germline-derived CDR1 and CDR2 are SGHTA and FQGTGA. The CDR3 bases are TGTGCCAGCAGCTTACACGCGAGACAGGGCCATGAAAAACTGTTTTTT. It specifies CASSLHARQGHEKLFF. The full variable domain, completed using reference TRBV7-3 and TRBJ1-4, is GAGVSQTPSNKVTEKGKYVELRCDPISGHTALYWYRQSLGQGPEFLIYFQGTGAADDSGLPNDRFFAVRPEGSVSTLKIQRTERGDSAVYLCASSLHARQGHEKLFFGSGTQLSVL.

This clonotype has ten or more counts. The V call is TRBV20-1, the J call TRBJ1-2; 12 nucleotides align to TRBD1. With 6 bases clipped from V and 6 bases from J, the junction kept 5 bases outside the gene matches. CDR3 size: 13 residues. Germline-derived CDR1 and CDR2 are DFQATT and SNEGSKA (reference sequence). This CDR3 reads CSAGQGAGDGYTF. The CDR3 bases are TGCAGTGCGGGACAGGGGGCTGGGGATGGCTACACCTTC.

In its sample, this clonotype ranks as medium-sized. This rearrangement joins TRBV7-2 to TRBJ2-1; 8 bases match TRBD2. V lost 11 bases and J lost 2; bases outside the gene matches: 11. Germline loops: CDR1 SGHTA, CDR2 FQGNSA. This CDR3 is built from 15 residues. The CDR3 DNA reads as TGTGCCGTACTTCTTGCGGGAGGAACCTACAATGAGCAGTTCTTC. As protein: CAVLLAGGTYNEQFF.

The chain carries TRBV20-1 and TRBJ1-2; 9 nucleotides line up with TRBD1. The ends lost 4 bases at V and 4 bases at J; junction bases unmatched: 4. Germline V gene sequence: CDR1 DFQATT, CDR2 SNEGSKA (reference sequence). The length of the CDR3 is 13 residues. The CDR3 bases are TGCAGTGCTACTATGACAGGGGGCTATGGCTACACCTTC. Its protein product is CSATMTGGYGYTF.

This clonotype appeared a few times. V usage is TRBV6-1 and J usage is TRBJ2-7, with D perhaps TRBD1 (6 bases). V dropped 3 bases and J dropped 2 bases, with 14 bases sitting between them. The CDR3 loop spans 15 amino acids. Germline lookup yields CDR1 MNHNS and CDR2 SASEGT. CDR3 amino acids: CASSEQTGGTYEQYF. The CDR3 DNA sequence: TGTGCCAGCAGTGAGCAGACAGGCGGAACCTACGAGCAGTACTTC.

This clonotype was recorded at least ten times. The chain uses TRBV28 and TRBJ2-7; 8 bases align to TRBD1. Trimming removed 6 bases from V and 1 base from J; junction bases left unmatched: 5. Per the germline V gene, CDR1 is MDHEN and CDR2 is SYDVKM. This CDR3 has 14 amino acids. The CDR3 nucleotides read TGTGCCAGCAGCCCCTGGGACAGGTCCTACGAGCAGTACTTC. Translation gives CASSPWDRSYEQYF.

This clonotype was picked up a small number of times. The V gene is TRBV4-1, the J gene TRBJ2-1; D is unresolved. This CDR3 comprises 18 residues. V dropped 3 bases and J dropped 0 bases, with 18 bases sitting between them. Germline CDR1 reads MGHRA; CDR2 reads YSYEKL. The CDR3 nucleotides read TGCGCCAGCAGCCACCCAATCTCACTGAGCAGCTCCTACAATGAGCAGTTCTTC. As protein: CASSHPISLSSSYNEQFF.

Only a few counts were recorded for this clonotype. The V call is TRBV6-5, the J call TRBJ2-7; D uncertain. Germline V lookup: CDR1 MNHEY, CDR2 SVGAGI. V was pared by 2 bases and J by 3 bases, with 11 bases between. This CDR3 has 14 residues. The chain's CDR3 is CASSYLAGNYEQYF. The CDR3, as DNA: TGTGCCAGCAGTTACCTGGCAGGCAACTACGAGCAGTACTTC.

This clonotype was detected a few times. At one boundary the junction diverges from the germline segment, which might be a read error. The chain employs TRBV9 and TRBJ2-7; 7 bases line up with TRBD2. Germline CDR1 reads SGDLS; CDR2 reads YYNGEE. The length of the CDR3 is 16 residues. The CDR3 here is CASSGGDGRSSCEQYF. DNA of the CDR3: TGTGCCAGCAGCGGAGGGGACGGGAGGTCCTCCTGCGAGCAGTACTTC. Together with reference TRBV9 and TRBJ2-7, the CDR3 gives the full variable domain: DSGVTQTPKHLITATGQRVTLRCSPRSGDLSVYWYQQSLDQGLQFLIQYYNGEERAKGNILERFSAQQFPDLHSELNLSSLELGDSALYFCASSGGDGRSSCEQYFGPGTRLTVT.

Of note for this clonotype: A much more abundant neighbour one base away suggests this may be a read error. The chain combines TRBV5-1 with TRBJ2-7, with a possible D match to TRBD2 (6 bases). The CDR3 totals 14 residues. Germline assignment: CDR1 SGHRS and CDR2 YFSETQ. V lost 2 bases and J 6 bases, leaving 15 bases between the germline ends. CDR3 protein: CASSFGRGGGEQYF. In DNA, the CDR3 is TGCGCCAGCAGCTTCGGACGGGGAGGAGGCGAGCAGTACTTC. Looking up the rest from reference TRBV5-1 and TRBJ2-7 gives the full variable domain: KAGVTQTPRYLIKTRGQQVTLSCSPISGHRSVSWYQQTPGQGLQFLFEYFSETQRNKGNFPGRFSGRQFSNSRSEMNVSTLELGDSALYLCASSFGRGGGEQYFGPGTRLTVT.

This clonotype was detected ten times or more. The chain uses TRBV7-2 and TRBJ2-7, with 10 bases that match TRBD2. Germline V gives CDR1 SGHTA, CDR2 FQGNSA. The CDR3 consists of 15 residues. Losses at the gene ends were 1 base for V and 4 bases for J; bases not matched to a gene: 4. CDR3 loop: CASSLEASGSYEQYF. CDR3 nucleotides: TGTGCCAGCAGCTTAGAGGCTAGCGGGAGTTACGAGCAGTACTTC.

On this clonotype itself: A read error is likely, as this CDR3 ends without the conserved phenylalanine or tryptophan. V is TRBV27 and J is TRBJ2-1; tentative D call: TRBD2 (5 bases). This CDR3 is 11 amino acids long. Germline CDR1 and CDR2: MNHEY and SMNVEV (reference sequence). Trimming shortened V by 10 bases and J by 7 bases, and 11 bases separated the two germline ends. CDR3 coding DNA: TGTGCCACATCCCCGGGGAATGAGCAGTTCCTC. The encoded protein is CATSPGNEQFL.

This clonotype appeared many times. The rearrangement uses TRBV13 and TRBJ2-1; TRBD2 might be the D (5 bases). The germline CDR1 and CDR2 sequences are PRHDT and FYEKMQ (reference sequence). The CDR3 loop spans 13 amino acids. V was clipped by 6 bases and J by 10 bases, with 16 bases between them. CDR3 amino acids: CASSHRGSGEQFF. In DNA, the CDR3 is TGTGCCAGCAGTCACCGCGGGTCGGGGGAGCAGTTCTTC.

The chain uses TRBV7-9 and TRBJ2-3; D possibly matches TRBD1 or TRBD2 (7 bases each). V was trimmed by 5 bases and J by 4 bases, leaving 13 bases between them. The CDR3 covers 14 residues. In germline, CDR1 is SEHNR, CDR2 FQNEAQ (reference sequence). CDR3 loop: CASSQGGMADTQYF. CDR3 in DNA: TGTGCCAGCAGCCAGGGGGGGATGGCAGATACGCAGTATTTT.

The chain combines TRBV5-5 with TRBJ2-7; possibly TRBD2 for D (5 bases). This CDR3 spans 12 amino acids. V lost 4 bases and J lost 4, with 9 bases in between. Germline V gene data show CDR1 as SGHKS and CDR2 as YYEKEE (reference sequence). The CDR3 DNA follows: TGTGCCAGCAGCCGGCGGGCTTACGAGCAGTACTTC. Translation gives CASSRRAYEQYF.

Note on this clonotype: This could be a read error, since a much larger clone is one nucleotide away. The J gene is TRBJ1-5, the V gene TRBV6-2 or TRBV6-3, with D unclear. This CDR3 region has 14 residues. Germline CDR1 MNHEY, CDR2 SVGEGT. CDR3 loop: CTSSYFPGRQPQHF. CDR3 nucleotides: TGTACCAGCAGTTATTTCCCTGGCCGTCAGCCCCAGCATTTT.